One sample yielded the 25 T cell receptor beta chains listed below, sequenced in a study of T cell repertoires and HLA-DP antigens (dated 2018 in TCRdb). The library was prepared using the immunoSEQ multiplex PCR assay. TCRdb took this table from immuneACCESS and kept in-frame rearrangements with V and J called. Such tables lack part of the clones; where checked against another copy, unresolved V genes explain under half of the gap, and the rest is unexplained. This sample holds about 89,000 clones; roughly 86% were observed only once. The ten largest clones take up 1.5% to 2% of the sample. The antigens these receptors bind are not known. The specimen was CD4+ T cells from PBMCs. The origin of the receptors is a man aged 50 to 59 in good health and CMV-seronegative.

The CDR3 nucleotides are TGCGCCAGCAGCTCTACGACAGCCACAGATACGCAGTATTTT. Its translation is CASSSTTATDTQYF. The rearrangement links TRBV5-1 to TRBJ2-3; D might be TRBD1 (5 bases). The CDR3 totals 14 residues. CDR1 SGHRS and CDR2 YFSETQ come from the germline V gene. The V end lost 3 bases, the J end lost 2 bases, and 10 bases lay between the germline ends.

The chain combines TRBV6-5 with TRBJ2-5; D might be TRBD1 or TRBD2, each matching 5 bases. With 5 bases removed from V and 7 bases from J, the gap between germline ends came to 14 bases. The germline CDR1 and CDR2 sequences are MNHEY and SVGAGI. The CDR3 extends over 13 amino acids. CDR3 sequence reads: CASSPGAGGTQYF. CDR3 nucleotides: TGTGCCAGCAGTCCCGGGGCTGGGGGGACCCAGTACTTC.

The genes are TRBV7-2 and TRBJ2-7, with D maybe TRBD1 (6 bases). The germline gives CDR1 SGHTA, CDR2 FQGNSA. The CDR3 consists of 14 residues. V lost 1 base to trimming and J lost 2 bases, with 9 bases between them. The DNA of the CDR3 is TGTGCCAGCAGCTTAGTACAGGGAACCTACGAGCAGTACTTC. This sequence encodes CASSLVQGTYEQYF. Variable domain in full (rest from reference TRBV7-2 and TRBJ2-7): GAGVSQSPSNKVTEKGKDVELRCDPISGHTALYWYRQSLGQGLEFLIYFQGNSAPDKSGLPSDRFSAERTGGSVSTLTIQRTQQEDSAVYLCASSLVQGTYEQYFGPGTRLTVT.

The chain recombines TRBV5-1 with TRBJ2-3; 7 bases match TRBD2. The CDR3 runs to 15 residues. The germline V gene has CDR1 SGHRS and CDR2 YFSETQ. V dropped 0 bases and J dropped 2; count of bases not matched to a gene: 3. CDR3 nucleotides: TGCGCCAGCAGCTTGGGACTAGCCATCACAGATACGCAGTATTTT. As protein: CASSLGLAITDTQYF.

A word on this clone: An end of the junction differs from the germline gene, which may be a read error. V usage is TRBV7-7 and J usage is TRBJ2-2; D is undetermined. Germline lookup yields CDR1 SSHAT and CDR2 FNYEAQ (reference sequence). This CDR3 region has 18 residues. The CDR3 sequence is CASSLGPLMGKNTGELFF. The CDR3 DNA reads as TGTGCTAGCAGCTTAGGCCCCTTAATGGGTAAAAACACCGGGGAGCTGTTTTTT. The full variable domain, its missing parts supplied by reference TRBV7-7 and TRBJ2-2, is GAGVSQSPRYKVTKRGQDVTLRCDPISSHATLYWYQQALGQGPEFLTYFNYEAQPDKSGLPSDRFSAERPEGSISTLTIQRTEQRDSAMYRCASSLGPLMGKNTGELFFGEGSRLTVL.

The V gene is TRBV6-5, the J gene TRBJ1-1; TRBD1 matches at 8 bases. Per the germline V gene, CDR1 is MNHEY and CDR2 is SVGAGI. The V gene end was trimmed by 7 bases and the J gene end by 3 bases; junction bases not matched to a gene: 4. There are 13 residues in the CDR3. This CDR3 is CASNNRGDTEAFF. The CDR3 coding sequence is TGTGCCAGCAACAACAGGGGGGACACTGAAGCTTTCTTT.

In this sample, this clone turned up once. This chain connects TRBV27 to TRBJ2-2; 7 nucleotides line up with TRBD1. J gave up 1 base and V 0 bases, and 2 bases lay outside the gene matches. The CDR3 totals 16 residues. CDR1 and CDR2 from the germline V gene are MNHEY and SMNVEV (reference sequence). CDR3 sequence (DNA): TGTGCCAGCAGTTTATCGGGACAGTTGAACACCGGGGAGCTGTTTTTT. This encodes CASSLSGQLNTGELFF.

The genes are TRBV5-1 and TRBJ2-5, with 10 bases aligning to TRBD1. Germline V gene data show CDR1 as SGHRS and CDR2 as YFSETQ. V shed 5 bases and J 5 bases; nucleotides not matched to a gene: 12. There are 16 residues in the CDR3. CDR3 residues: CASRVRTGGEQETQYF. For the CDR3, the DNA is TGCGCCAGCAGGGTGCGGACAGGGGGAGAACAGGAGACCCAGTACTTC.

This chain joins TRBV5-4 and TRBJ2-7, with 7 nucleotides matching TRBD1. V dropped 4 bases and J dropped 5; count of bases not matched to a gene: 9. This CDR3 has 14 residues. The germline V gene has CDR1 SGHNT and CDR2 YYREEE (reference sequence). CDR3 in amino acids: CASSNRQGLHEQYF. CDR3 DNA sequence: TGTGCCAGCAGCAACAGACAGGGTTTACACGAGCAGTACTTC.

This chain connects TRBV10-1 to TRBJ2-7, with 10 nucleotides matching TRBD2. This CDR3 has 14 residues. Germline V gene lookup returns CDR1 WNHNN and CDR2 SYGVQD (reference sequence). With V trimmed by 4 bases and J by 6 bases, 6 bases remained unmatched. The CDR3 here is CASSGSGRRSEQYF. DNA for the CDR3: TGCGCCAGCAGTGGTAGCGGGAGGAGGAGCGAGCAGTACTTC.

The CDR3 region is CASNRGNTYNEQFF. In DNA form, the CDR3 reads TGTGCCAGCAATCGAGGGAACACCTACAATGAGCAGTTCTTC. This chain links TRBV25-1 with TRBJ2-1; maybe TRBD2 (5 bases). The ends were cut back, 7 bases at V and 2 bases at J, with 12 bases in the middle. The CDR3 length is 14 residues. Germline CDR1 MGHDK, CDR2 SYGVNS.

The V call is TRBV10-3, the J call TRBJ2-7, with 10 positions matching TRBD2. The junction had 7 bases not matched to a gene; V was cut back by 6 bases and J by 5 bases. Germline V gene lookup returns CDR1 ENHRY and CDR2 SYGVKD. The CDR3 is 14 residues long. The CDR3 sequence: CAISASGSGDEQYF. CDR3 nucleotide sequence: TGTGCCATCAGCGCTAGCGGGAGCGGGGACGAGCAGTACTTC.

V is TRBV7-2 and J is TRBJ2-1; TRBD2 agrees at 10 bases. The CDR3 has 15 amino acids. The V segment lost 5 bases and the J segment 7 bases; nucleotides outside the gene matches: 8. Germline CDR1 reads SGHTA; CDR2 reads FQGNSA. This CDR3 reads CASSPSGRVGNEQFF. CDR3 DNA: TGTGCCAGCAGCCCTAGCGGGAGAGTTGGAAATGAGCAGTTCTTC.

The gene calls are TRBV6-5 and TRBJ1-1; the match to TRBD1 covers 8 bases. The CDR3 is 14 amino acids. The ends lost 6 bases at V and 1 base at J; junction bases unmatched: 4. Germline V gives CDR1 MNHEY, CDR2 SVGAGI. The DNA for the CDR3 is TGTGCCAGCAGCCAGGGACAGGCGAACACTGAAGCTTTCTTT. It encodes CASSQGQANTEAFF.

V usage is TRBV5-4 and J usage is TRBJ1-2; D perhaps matches TRBD1 (6 bases). Germline CDR1 reads SGHNT; CDR2 reads YYREEE (reference sequence). Trimming cost V 4 bases and J 5 bases, with 18 bases left between them. The CDR3 covers 15 residues. In DNA form, the CDR3 reads TGTGCCAGCAGCCCACCCAGGGGTGATAAATATGGCTACACCTTC. Translation gives CASSPPRGDKYGYTF.

This clone was observed a handful of times. The CDR3 DNA reads as TGTGCCAGCAGGCGACCTGAGGGCACTGAAGCTTTCTTT. The encoded protein is CASRRPEGTEAFF. The chain couples TRBV28 to TRBJ1-1, with D unresolved. Trimming stripped 6 bases from V and 4 bases from J, with 12 bases between. CDR1 is MDHEN, CDR2 SYDVKM, per germline. CDR3 length equals 13 residues.

This clone was seen once. This sequence joins TRBV7-3 and TRBJ2-3; D may be TRBD2 (6 bases). The V gene lost 3 bases and the J gene lost 4 bases, with 14 bases spanning the gap. The CDR3 is made up of 15 amino acids. Per the germline V gene, CDR1 is SGHTA and CDR2 is FQGTGA. The chain's CDR3 is CASSLERGWADTQYF. CDR3 nucleotide sequence: TGTGCCAGCAGCTTGGAACGGGGGTGGGCAGATACGCAGTATTTT. Together with reference TRBV7-3 and TRBJ2-3, the CDR3 gives the full variable domain: GAGVSQTPSNKVTEKGKYVELRCDPISGHTALYWYRQSLGQGPEFLIYFQGTGAADDSGLPNDRFFAVRPEGSVSTLKIQRTERGDSAVYLCASSLERGWADTQYFGPGTRLTVL.

This clone occurred once. The V gene is TRBV27, the J gene TRBJ2-1; 8 bases align to TRBD2. The CDR3 covers 16 residues. V lost 6 bases to trimming and J lost 5 bases; unmatched junction nucleotides: 12. Per the germline V gene, CDR1 is MNHEY and CDR2 is SMNVEV (reference sequence). The CDR3 spells CASSPGFGAGDNEQFF. CDR3 sequence (DNA): TGTGCCAGCAGCCCCGGATTCGGAGCGGGGGACAATGAGCAGTTCTTC.

The chain combines TRBV18 with TRBJ1-6; tentative D call: TRBD1 (5 bases). Germline CDR1 and CDR2: KGHSH and LQKENI. The CDR3 has 15 residues. V was shortened by 2 bases and J by 3 bases, with 8 bases between the two germline ends. This chain's CDR3 is CASSPRGHYNSPLHF. The DNA for the CDR3 is TGTGCCAGCTCACCAAGAGGACACTATAATTCACCCCTCCACTTT.

This clone occurred once. The V call is TRBV9, the J call TRBJ2-1, with 12 nucleotides matching TRBD1. Losses at the gene ends were 4 bases for V and 1 base for J; bases not matched to a gene: 3. The CDR3 totals 16 residues. CDR1 and CDR2 from the germline V gene are SGDLS and YYNGEE. The CDR3 loop reads CASSSGQGASYNEQFF. CDR3 nucleotides: TGTGCCAGCAGCTCGGGACAGGGGGCTTCCTACAATGAGCAGTTCTTC. Filled out from reference TRBV9 and TRBJ2-1, the complete variable domain reads DSGVTQTPKHLITATGQRVTLRCSPRSGDLSVYWYQQSLDQGLQFLIQYYNGEERAKGNILERFSAQQFPDLHSELNLSSLELGDSALYFCASSSGQGASYNEQFFGPGTRLTVL.

The chain recombines TRBV30 with TRBJ2-4; D is possibly TRBD2 (6 bases). The CDR3 spans 16 residues. Trimming cost V 0 bases and J 2 bases, with 14 bases left between them. Germline CDR1 is GTSNPN and CDR2 is SVGIG (reference sequence). In DNA form, the CDR3 reads TGTGCCTGGAGTGTACATTCGAGCGGGCCCAAAAACATTCAGTACTTC. This sequence encodes CAWSVHSSGPKNIQYF.

This clone was counted between two and nine times. The chain combines TRBV7-6 with TRBJ1-6; D remains ambiguous. This CDR3 comprises 13 residues. The germline V gene has CDR1 SGHVS and CDR2 FNYEAQ. The germline V and J ends were trimmed by 1 base and 13 bases, with 11 bases remaining between them. DNA for the CDR3: TGTGCCAGCAGCTTAGTTGTCGGTTCGCCCCTCCACTTT. Its translation is CASSLVVGSPLHF.

The chain carries TRBV29-1 and TRBJ2-5; D remains ambiguous. Germline V lookup: CDR1 SQVTM, CDR2 ANQGSEA. The CDR3 length is 13 residues. Trimming took 2 bases from V and 1 from J, leaving 8 bases between them. The CDR3 sequence: CSVENRVQETQYF. CDR3 in DNA: TGCAGCGTTGAAAACCGGGTCCAAGAGACCCAGTACTTC.

This chain joins TRBV6-6 and TRBJ2-5, with D perhaps being TRBD1 or TRBD2 (5 bases each). Trimming removed 5 bases at V and 4 bases at J, with 20 bases between. CDR3 length equals 16 residues. From germline, CDR1 is MNHNY and CDR2 SVGAGI (reference sequence). CDR3 in DNA: TGTGCCAGCAGTAGCCCGGGGCGGAGAGAGGGAGAGACCCAGTACTTC. Protein product: CASSSPGRREGETQYF.

This clone was found a few times. The rearrangement uses TRBV7-9 and TRBJ2-7, with a tentative D call TRBD1 (6 bases). CDR1 SEHNR and CDR2 FQNEAQ come from the germline V gene (reference sequence). The V end was cut by 1 base, the J end by 0 bases, with 13 bases between. CDR3 length: 16 residues. CDR3 in DNA: TGTGCCAGCAGCTTAGTCAGGGGAAGTTTCTCCTACGAGCAGTACTTC. Protein sequence: CASSLVRGSFSYEQYF. The variable domain in full, with the rest retrieved from reference TRBV7-9 and TRBJ2-7, is DTGVSQNPRHKITKRGQNVTFRCDPISEHNRLYWYRQTLGQGPEFLTYFQNEAQLEKSRLLSDRFSAERPKGSFSTLEIQRTEQGDSAMYLCASSLVRGSFSYEQYFGPGTRLTVT.